The following is a TCR beta chain sequence with its context. The antigen it recognizes is unknown. The record has no base qualities; no much larger clone is one base away. These data originate in a study of OX40 agonist ivuxolimab in advanced cancers. With regard to the full study: Ivuxolimab, which targeted the costimulatory receptor OX40 (CD134), was an agonistic, fully human IgG2 monoclonal antibody. Peripheral TCRbeta sequencing was intended to test whether TCR sequence diversity was altered and clonal T-cell expansion was caused by ivuxolimab. Of the roughly 51 patients in dose escalation, 19 had hepatocellular carcinoma, some 15 had melanoma, 9 had renal cell carcinoma and 9 had head and neck cancer. A male proportion of 70% to 90% and a mean age of 60 years, ranging from about 23 to 90, were recorded for the dose-escalation cohort. Prior anti-PD-1, anti-PD-L1 or anti-CTLA-4 therapy was permitted, and checkpoint inhibitors had been received by roughly 40% of dose-escalation patients. The paper covers the monotherapy dose-escalation part of the phase I ivuxolimab trial, which included N of about 56 patients. Partial responses were achieved by three dose-escalation patients, of whom one had hepatocellular carcinoma and two had cutaneous melanoma. Intravenous ivuxolimab was administered to patients every 2 weeks at six dose levels: 0.01, 0.1, 0.3, 1.5, 3 and 10 mg/kg. Study-wide conclusions, independent of this receptor: At doses of 0.1 to 3.0 mg/kg, clonal expansion of both CD4+ and CD8+ T cells in blood was seen between baseline and week 6. After ivuxolimab, expanded clones were on average more numerous among CD8+ T cells than among CD4+ T cells. Partial responders in the 0.1-3.0 mg/kg groups had among the lowest normalized peripheral clonal expansion, especially among CD8+ T cells. Low levels of normalized T-cell clonal expansion were also shown by some nonresponding patients. Antigen specificity was not determined for the clonally expanded peripheral T cells.

Genomic DNA was extracted from sorted cells for sequencing of the TCRbeta CDR3 region. The immunoSEQ Assay was used to sequence the TCRbeta CDR3 regions. TCRdb re-hosts the immuneACCESS table, in-frame sequences only. Its copies lack some clones; in the studies checked, an unresolved V gene accounts for under half of them, and the cause for the rest is not known. The sample profile shows about 81,000 clones; around 90% of them were found once. The top ten hold under 0.6% of the sample. Patients with autoimmune disease history or receiving systemic immunosuppression were excluded from the trial. Peripheral blood for TCR sequencing was collected from all dose cohorts at baseline, on cycle 4 day 1, and on cycle 7 day 1. Samples were obtained from an open-label, multicenter, first-in-human phase I dose-escalation trial of ivuxolimab. The trial enrolled adults with locally advanced or metastatic head and neck squamous cell, hepatocellular, melanoma or renal cell carcinoma. Before TCR sequencing, CD4+ T cells and CD8+ T cells were sorted from peripheral blood as separate populations.

The CDR1 and CDR2 encoded by the germline V gene (reference sequence) are LNHNV and YYDKDF. From the cysteine up to the phenylalanine, the CDR3 has a length of 16 residues. CDR3 DNA only is kept here, 48 bases in frame from base 1. Germline trimming: 1 base from V, 2 bases from J; junction bases outside gene matches: 5. The receptor was isolated from an adult with an advanced solid tumor such as melanoma, head and neck, liver or kidney cancer. The sequencing used CD4+ or CD8+ T cells sorted from blood, collected in a trial of the OX40 agonist ivuxolimab. This chain joins TRBV15 to TRBJ1-2, with 9 bases in between that match TRBD1. The CDR3 amino acid sequence is: CATSRGGTGRNYGYTF. In nucleotides, the sequence is TGTGCCACCAGCAGAGGGGGGACAGGGCGGAACTATGGCTACACCTTC. The entire variable domain, with the stretches around the CDR3 drawn from the reference TRBV15 and TRBJ1-2 proteins, is DAMVIQNPRYQVTQFGKPVTLSCSQTLNHNVMYWYQQKSSQAPKLLFHYYDKDFNNEADTPDNFQSRRPNTSFCFLDIRSPGLGDTAMYLCATSRGGTGRNYGYTFGSGTRLTVV.